This is a list of T cell receptor beta chains from one sample in a study of identical twins. TCRdb fed the 5' RACE reads into MiXCR, producing one record per CDR3 protein. Here the sample spans about 520,000 distinct CDR3 sequences, roughly 21% being singletons. These records were also assigned to another study, of T cells expressing NK-cell markers.

Sequenced material: CD4+ T cells sorted from blood. The source is a woman younger than 35 in good health. Both conserved end residues are part of each CDR3. Each record gives: D gene, J gene, clone size, V gene, CDR3 DNA, CDR3 protein. D genes are given only for firm matches. Rows give clone size only sometimes, using once, few, many, or a class for an expanded clone.

>NA|TRBJ1-3|NA|TRBV9
TGTGCCAGCAGCCCGGTGGGGGCGCGAGGAAACACCATATATTTT
CASSPVGARGNTIYF
>TRBD2|TRBJ2-1|NA|TRBV20-1
TGCAGTGCTAGACTTGCGGGAGTCCGGAGTGAGCAGTTCTTC
CSARLAGVRSEQFF
>NA|TRBJ1-6|many|TRBV4-3
TGCGCCAGCAGCCAAGAAAGAGGGTCCAGCTCACCCCTCCACTTT
CASSQERGSSSPLHF
>TRBD1|TRBJ1-2|few|TRBV7-9
TGTGCCAGCAGCCCGGGACAGGGTAATGGCTACACCTTC
CASSPGQGNGYTF
>TRBD2|TRBJ2-5|NA|TRBV5-1
TGCGCCAGCAGCTTGGGGGTAGCGGGGGGCGAAGAGACCCAGTACTTC
CASSLGVAGGEETQYF
>NA|TRBJ2-5|few|TRBV5-1
TGCGCCAGCAGCGTACCTAGGGAGACCCAGTACTTC
CASSVPRETQYF
>NA|TRBJ1-2|many|TRBV20-1
TGCAGTGCAATACCACAGGGAGGATATGGCTACACCTTC
CSAIPQGGYGYTF
>TRBD1|TRBJ2-1|few|TRBV5-1
TGCGCCAGCTCCACAGGGGGCCCACTGGCATACAATGAGCAGTTCTTC
CASSTGGPLAYNEQFF
>TRBD2|TRBJ2-7|few|TRBV7-2
TGTGCCAGCAGCTTAGTGGAGGGACTAAAAACCTACGAGCAGTACTTC
CASSLVEGLKTYEQYF
>NA|TRBJ2-1|NA|TRBV7-2
TGTGCCAGCAGCTTCCTAGCGCTGAGCTCCTACAATGAGCAGTTCTTC
CASSFLALSSYNEQFF
>TRBD2|TRBJ2-5|NA|TRBV20-1
TGCAGTGCTAGGGGGACGGGACCCGGGGGGGGCAACCAAGAGACCCAGTACTTC
CSARGTGPGGGNQETQYF
>NA|TRBJ1-4|once|TRBV3-1
TGTGCCAGCAGCCAAGAACGGGAGGGGAAACTGTTTTTT
CASSQEREGKLFF
>TRBD1|TRBJ2-7|NA|TRBV20-1
TGCAGTGCTAGAGAACCGGGACAGTGGATGGGGGAGCAGTACTTC
CSAREPGQWMGEQYF
>TRBD2|TRBJ2-7|few|TRBV5-1
TGCGCCAGCAGCTTGGCCGCACTAGCGCACCCCTACGAGCAGTACTTC
CASSLAALAHPYEQYF
>NA|TRBJ2-7|NA|TRBV7-2
TGTGCCAGCAGCTTAAATTCAAAGGGCATGGGGCAGTACTTC
CASSLNSKGMGQYF
>TRBD2|TRBJ2-7|NA|TRBV11-2
TGTGCCAGCAGCGGCGGGGGTAGCGGGAGAGTAGCGTCCTACGAGCAGTACTTC
CASSGGGSGRVASYEQYF
>NA|TRBJ2-5|NA|TRBV20-1
TGCAGTGCTAGTGATACTCGGGAGACCCAGTACTTC
CSASDTRETQYF
>TRBD2|TRBJ2-5|few|TRBV4-2
TGTGCCAGCAGCCAAGAACGGGGGCGCGGGGGGCCGCGCGGGACCCAGTACTTC
CASSQERGRGGPRGTQYF
>TRBD1|TRBJ1-2|many|TRBV12-3/TRBV12-4
TGTGCCAGCAGTTTGGCAGGGGGCGACGGCTACACCTTC
CASSLAGGDGYTF
>NA|TRBJ1-4|few|TRBV3-1
TGTGCCAGCAGCCTTGCGGGGGACAACAATGAAAAACTGTTTTTT
CASSLAGDNNEKLFF
>TRBD1|TRBJ2-7|many|TRBV6-5
TGTGCCAGCAGTCTACCGACGATAGGGGGCGGAGAGCAGTACTTC
CASSLPTIGGGEQYF
>NA|TRBJ2-7|few|TRBV15
TGTGCCACCAGCAGAGCCCCCACAGGCGAGCAGTACTTC
CATSRAPTGEQYF
>TRBD2|TRBJ2-3|NA|TRBV5-1
TGCGCCACTAGTAGCGGGAGCACAGATACGCAGTATTTT
CATSSGSTDTQYF
>TRBD1|TRBJ2-5|few|TRBV5-1
TGCGCCAGCAGCTTGGTGGGGACAGGTTTCCAAGAGACCCAGTACTTC
CASSLVGTGFQETQYF
>TRBD1|TRBJ1-6|NA|TRBV2
TGTGCCAGCAGCGGGGGGACAGTGAATTCACCCCTCCACTTT
CASSGGTVNSPLHF
>NA|TRBJ1-3|NA|TRBV5-6
TGTGCCAGCAGGAGGAGGAGCTCTGGAAACACCATATATTTT
CASRRRSSGNTIYF
>NA|TRBJ2-5|NA|TRBV5-1
TGCGCCAGCAGCTTGGACTGGGAAGAGACCCAGTACTTC
CASSLDWEETQYF
>NA|TRBJ1-5|NA|TRBV18
TGTGCCAGCTCACCCCCGTCTGGACCCCAGCATTTT
CASSPPSGPQHF
>NA|TRBJ2-1|NA|TRBV7-2
TGTGCCAGCAGCTTAGGAGGGGAAGGATACAATGAGCAGTTCTTC
CASSLGGEGYNEQFF
>NA|TRBJ2-1|NA|TRBV4-1
TGCGCCAGCAGCCAAAAAACGGAAGATGAGCAGTTCTTC
CASSQKTEDEQFF
>NA|TRBJ1-5|few|TRBV18
TGTGCCAGCTCCCGCTCGGCAGAGAATCAGCCCCAGCATTTT
CASSRSAENQPQHF
>NA|TRBJ2-1|NA|TRBV10-3
TGTGCCATCAGTGAGAAGAACAATGAGCAGTTCTTC
CAISEKNNEQFF
>NA|TRBJ1-6|few|TRBV15
TGTGCCACCAGCAGAGATCCCCTCGGATCACCCCTCCACTTT
CATSRDPLGSPLHF
>NA|TRBJ2-5|many|TRBV12-3/TRBV12-4
TGTGCCAGCAGTTTAGCGGGGGGGCAGCAAGAGACCCAGTACTTC
CASSLAGGQQETQYF
>NA|TRBJ1-5|many|TRBV5-5
TGTGCCAGCAGCTTGACAGATTATAGCAATCAGCCCCAGCATTTT
CASSLTDYSNQPQHF
>NA|TRBJ1-6|few|TRBV6-5
TGTGCCAGCAGTTACTGGGCAGCAGGCAATTCACCCCTCCACTTT
CASSYWAAGNSPLHF
>TRBD2|TRBJ2-3|NA|TRBV20-1
TGCAGTGCTAGAGGGTATGGGACTAGGGGAGATACGCAGTATTTT
CSARGYGTRGDTQYF
>NA|TRBJ1-4|NA|TRBV9
TGTGCCAGCAGCGTAGGGGGCAGGAGTAATGAAAAACTGTTTTTT
CASSVGGRSNEKLFF
>NA|TRBJ1-1|NA|TRBV9
TGTGCCAGCAGCGTAGGGATCGGGACGGTTATGAACACTGAAGCTTTCTTT
CASSVGIGTVMNTEAFF
>TRBD1|TRBJ2-1|NA|TRBV20-1
TGCAGTGCTAGACATTTAGCGGTTCGAGGGGACAGGGAGCAGTTCTTC
CSARHLAVRGDREQFF
>NA|TRBJ2-7|few|TRBV20-1
TGCAGTGCCACAAAAATGGGCTACGAGCAGTACTTC
CSATKMGYEQYF
>NA|TRBJ2-7|NA|TRBV6-1
TGTGCCAGCAAAAAGGGGCAGGGTTGGTACGAGCAGTACTTC
CASKKGQGWYEQYF
>TRBD1|TRBJ1-2|NA|TRBV15
TGTGCCACCAGCAGAGGGTACCGGGACAGTGGGAACTATGGCTACACCTTC
CATSRGYRDSGNYGYTF
>TRBD2|TRBJ2-1|few|TRBV7-2
TGTGCCAGCAGCGCCGGGACTAGCGGGAGAGTGGGGCAGTTCTTC
CASSAGTSGRVGQFF
>NA|TRBJ1-1|few|TRBV11-3
TGTGCCAGCAGCTCGGACAGACGCTCAATGGGAGCTTTCTTT
CASSSDRRSMGAFF